The subject of this entry is one T cell receptor beta chain. This record belongs to a study of blood T cells in healthy people across ages. V shed 4 bases, J shed 5 bases, and the junction held 14 bases outside the gene matches. This CDR3 contains 17 residues. Germline CDR1 and CDR2: SEHNR and FQNEAQ (reference sequence). The donors, healthy Caucasians from Russia, were aged roughly 6 to 90. Sample-barcoded 5' priming and a J-beta primer mix drove a second PCR of roughly 6 to 12 cycles. TCRdb processed the 5' RACE reads anew with MiXCR; each CDR3 protein has one entry. The sample holds 700,000 to 1,000,000 distinct CDR3 sequences, roughly 44% seen once.

This sequence was found in a man aged 55 to 69 in good health. Sequencing was carried out using blood. The chain is built from TRBV7-9 and TRBJ2-3, with 8 bases lining up with TRBD1. CDR3: CASSYTGTGITQDTQYF. DNA of the CDR3: TGTGCCAGCAGCTACACGGGGACAGGTATCACACAAGATACGCAGTATTTT. The variable domain in full, with the rest retrieved from reference TRBV7-9 and TRBJ2-3, is DTGVSQNPRHKITKRGQNVTFRCDPISEHNRLYWYRQTLGQGPEFLTYFQNEAQLEKSRLLSDRFSAERPKGSFSTLEIQRTEQGDSAMYLCASSYTGTGITQDTQYFGPGTRLTVL.